This TCR beta chain was recovered during a study of cytomegalovirus exposure and HLA in healthy donors. Study-wide background: Of all 400 or so donors who were genotyped, roughly 81% belonged to the Caucasian-associated ancestry cluster. Study findings and constraints: Available immune exposure information was restricted to CMV serostatus only.

60 Vbeta and 13 Jbeta primers were used in PCR. Sequencing was performed with immunoSEQ multiplex PCR; in TCRdb, only in-frame clones are kept and a portion is missing. The table includes about 140,000 clones, around 85% detected once. Details on this clone: The antigen is not known.

The sequenced sample was PBMCs. The clonotype originates from a middle-aged man in good health and CMV-seropositive.

CDR3 sequence reads: CASSKPPGGSTDTQYF. CDR3 in DNA: TGTGCCAGCAGCAAACCTCCCGGCGGCAGCACAGATACGCAGTATTTT. The gene calls are TRBV7-2 and TRBJ2-3; no reliable D call. The length of the CDR3 is 16 residues. Trimming shortened V by 5 bases and J by 0 bases, and 15 bases separated the two germline ends. Germline CDR1 reads SGHTA; CDR2 reads FQGNSA. Full variable domain (rest looked up from reference TRBV7-2 and TRBJ2-3): GAGVSQSPSNKVTEKGKDVELRCDPISGHTALYWYRQSLGQGLEFLIYFQGNSAPDKSGLPSDRFSAERTGGSVSTLTIQRTQQEDSAVYLCASSKPPGGSTDTQYFGPGTRLTVL.